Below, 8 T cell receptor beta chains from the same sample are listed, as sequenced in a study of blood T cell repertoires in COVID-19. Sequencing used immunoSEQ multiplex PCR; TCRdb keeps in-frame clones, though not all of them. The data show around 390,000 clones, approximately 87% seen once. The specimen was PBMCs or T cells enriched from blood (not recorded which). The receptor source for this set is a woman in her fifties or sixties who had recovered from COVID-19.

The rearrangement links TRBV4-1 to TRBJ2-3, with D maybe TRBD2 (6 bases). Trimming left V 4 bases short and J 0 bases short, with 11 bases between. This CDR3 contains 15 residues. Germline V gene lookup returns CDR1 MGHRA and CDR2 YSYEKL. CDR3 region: CASSRMGLSTDTQYF. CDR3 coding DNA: TGCGCCAGCAGCCGCATGGGACTTAGCACAGATACGCAGTATTTT.

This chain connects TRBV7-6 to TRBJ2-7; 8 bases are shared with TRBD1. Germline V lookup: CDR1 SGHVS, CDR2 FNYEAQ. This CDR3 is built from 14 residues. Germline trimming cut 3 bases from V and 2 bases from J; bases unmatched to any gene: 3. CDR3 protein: CASSFRDRTYEQYF. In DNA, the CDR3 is TGTGCCAGCAGCTTCCGGGACAGGACCTACGAGCAGTACTTC.

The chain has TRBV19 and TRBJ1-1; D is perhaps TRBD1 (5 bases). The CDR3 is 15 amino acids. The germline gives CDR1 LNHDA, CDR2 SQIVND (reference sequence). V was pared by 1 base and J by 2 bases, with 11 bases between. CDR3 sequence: CASSIGRQLNTEAFF. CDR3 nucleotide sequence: TGTGCCAGTAGTATAGGTCGACAGTTAAACACTGAAGCTTTCTTT. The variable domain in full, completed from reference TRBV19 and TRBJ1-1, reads DGGITQSPKYLFRKEGQNVTLSCEQNLNHDAMYWYRQDPGQGLRLIYYSQIVNDFQKGDIAEGYSVSREKKESFPLTVTSAQKNPTAFYLCASSIGRQLNTEAFFGQGTRLTVV.

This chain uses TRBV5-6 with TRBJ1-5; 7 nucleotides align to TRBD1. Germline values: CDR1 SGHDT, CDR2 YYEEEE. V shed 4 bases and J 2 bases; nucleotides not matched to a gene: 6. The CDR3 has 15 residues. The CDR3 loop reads CASSRQGMGNQPQHF. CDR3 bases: TGTGCCAGCAGCAGACAGGGAATGGGCAATCAGCCCCAGCATTTT.

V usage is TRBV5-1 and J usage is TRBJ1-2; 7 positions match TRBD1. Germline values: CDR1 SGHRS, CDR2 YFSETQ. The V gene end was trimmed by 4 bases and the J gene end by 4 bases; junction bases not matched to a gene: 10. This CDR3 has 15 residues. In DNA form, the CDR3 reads TGCGCCAGCAGCAAAGACAGGGAAGTAAGCTATGGCTACACCTTC. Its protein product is CASSKDREVSYGYTF.

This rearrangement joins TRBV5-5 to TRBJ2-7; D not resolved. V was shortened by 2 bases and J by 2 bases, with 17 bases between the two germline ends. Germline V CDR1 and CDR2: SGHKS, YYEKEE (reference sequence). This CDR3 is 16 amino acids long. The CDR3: CASSFFPNPRTYEQYF. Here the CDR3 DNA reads TGTGCCAGCAGCTTCTTCCCGAATCCGCGGACCTACGAGCAGTACTTC.

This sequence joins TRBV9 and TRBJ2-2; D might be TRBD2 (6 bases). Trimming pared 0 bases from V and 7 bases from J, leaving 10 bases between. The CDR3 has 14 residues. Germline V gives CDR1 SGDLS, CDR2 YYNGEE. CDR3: CASSVGLVNGELFF. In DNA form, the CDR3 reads TGTGCCAGCAGCGTAGGACTAGTGAACGGGGAGCTGTTTTTT.

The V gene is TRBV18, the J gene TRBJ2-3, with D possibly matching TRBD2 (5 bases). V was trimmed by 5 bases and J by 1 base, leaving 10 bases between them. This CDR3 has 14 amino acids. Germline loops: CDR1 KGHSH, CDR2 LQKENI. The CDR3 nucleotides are TGTGCCAGCTCAACCTGGACTCGCACAGATACGCAGTATTTT. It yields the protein CASSTWTRTDTQYF.